This T cell receptor (beta chain) was recorded in a study of cytomegalovirus exposure and HLA in healthy donors. Study in general: Researchers previously reported finding fewer than 140 million unique TCR beta sequences from around 200 million T cells.

The PCR ran on 60 Vbeta and 13 Jbeta primers. Data came from immunoSEQ multiplex PCR; TCRdb stores just in-frame clones and leaves some out. The table records around 170,000 clones, approximately 84% of them present only once. Germline V gene lookup returns CDR1 SGDLS and CDR2 YYNGEE. The CDR3 length is 16 residues. Trimming left V 3 bases short and J 5 bases short, with 18 bases between. Concerning this clone: Its antigen remains unidentified.

Study-level results: The authors later found TCR association rates varying by HLA locus, with DRB1 most and HLA-C fewest.

This TCR came from a man aged 50-60 years in good health and CMV-seropositive. The gene calls are TRBV9 and TRBJ2-1; maybe TRBD1 (6 bases). The specimen sequenced was PBMCs. The CDR3, as DNA: TGTGCCAGCAGCGAGGCTCCCCCGGGACATCACAATGAGCAGTTCTTC. Translated: CASSEAPPGHHNEQFF.